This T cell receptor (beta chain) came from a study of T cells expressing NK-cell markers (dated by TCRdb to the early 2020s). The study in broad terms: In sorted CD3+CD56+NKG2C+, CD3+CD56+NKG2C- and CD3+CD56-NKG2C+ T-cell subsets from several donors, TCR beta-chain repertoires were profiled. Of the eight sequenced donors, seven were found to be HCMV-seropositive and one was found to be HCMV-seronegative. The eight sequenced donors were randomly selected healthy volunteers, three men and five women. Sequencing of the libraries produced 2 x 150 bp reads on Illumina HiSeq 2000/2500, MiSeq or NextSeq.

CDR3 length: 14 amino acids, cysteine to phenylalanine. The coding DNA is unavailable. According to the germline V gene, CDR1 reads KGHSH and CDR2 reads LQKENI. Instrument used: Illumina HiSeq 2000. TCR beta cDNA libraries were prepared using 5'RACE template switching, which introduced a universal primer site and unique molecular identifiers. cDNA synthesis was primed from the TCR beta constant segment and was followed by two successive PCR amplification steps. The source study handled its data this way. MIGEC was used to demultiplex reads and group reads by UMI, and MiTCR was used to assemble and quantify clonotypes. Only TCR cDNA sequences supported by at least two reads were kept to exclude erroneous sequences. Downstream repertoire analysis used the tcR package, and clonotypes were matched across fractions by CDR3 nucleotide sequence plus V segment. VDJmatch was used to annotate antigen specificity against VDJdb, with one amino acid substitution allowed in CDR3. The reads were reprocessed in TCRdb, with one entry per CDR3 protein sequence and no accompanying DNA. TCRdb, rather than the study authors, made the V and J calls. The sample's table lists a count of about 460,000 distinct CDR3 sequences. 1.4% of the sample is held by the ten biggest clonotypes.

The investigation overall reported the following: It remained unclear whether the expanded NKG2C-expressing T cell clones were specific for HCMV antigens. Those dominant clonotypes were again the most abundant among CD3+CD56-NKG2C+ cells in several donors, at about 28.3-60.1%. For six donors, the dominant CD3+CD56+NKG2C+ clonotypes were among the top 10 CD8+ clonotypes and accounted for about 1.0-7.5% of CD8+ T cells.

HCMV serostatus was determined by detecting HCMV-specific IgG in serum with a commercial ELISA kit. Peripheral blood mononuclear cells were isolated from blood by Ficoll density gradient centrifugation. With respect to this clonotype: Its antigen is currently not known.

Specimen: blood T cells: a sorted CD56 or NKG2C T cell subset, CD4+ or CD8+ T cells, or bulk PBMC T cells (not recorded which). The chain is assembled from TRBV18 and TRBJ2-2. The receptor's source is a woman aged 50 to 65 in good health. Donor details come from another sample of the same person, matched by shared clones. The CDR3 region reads CASSPPGGTGELFF.